The 20 T cell receptor beta chains listed next were all sequenced from one sample in a study of blood T cell repertoires in COVID-19. TCRdb's copy holds only in-frame clones and misses some; the assay was immunoSEQ multiplex PCR. The table has 210,000 or so clones, about 90% seen once. The sequencing input was PBMCs or T cells enriched from blood (not recorded which). Receptors were obtained from a woman aged 25 to 39 who had been exposed to COVID-19.

The chain couples TRBV19 to TRBJ1-2, with D perhaps matching TRBD1 (6 bases). V gave up 4 bases and J gave up 4 bases, with 19 bases separating them. CDR3 length equals 16 residues. Germline loops: CDR1 LNHDA, CDR2 SQIVND (reference sequence). CDR3 protein: CASSTRQARGFYGYTF. The CDR3 nucleotides read TGTGCCAGTAGTACAAGACAGGCCCGAGGATTCTATGGCTACACCTTC.

The chain employs TRBV28 and TRBJ2-1, with TRBD2 identical over 9 bases. With 5 bases clipped from V and 12 bases from J, the junction kept 5 bases outside the gene matches. The CDR3 is made up of 12 amino acids. In germline, CDR1 is MDHEN, CDR2 SYDVKM. The CDR3 bases are TGTGCCAGCAGTGAACTAGCGGGTGTGCAGTTCTTC. This encodes CASSELAGVQFF.

The CDR3 protein is CASGLFLGGDINSPLHF. CDR3 nucleotides: TGTGCTAGTGGTTTGTTCCTAGGGGGGGACATTAATTCACCCCTCCACTTT. The chain combines TRBV12-5 with TRBJ1-6, with D maybe TRBD1 (6 bases). Germline V gene lookup returns CDR1 LGHNT and CDR2 FRNRAP. This CDR3 is built from 17 residues. Trimming stripped 2 bases from V and 6 bases from J, with 17 bases between.

The rearrangement links TRBV7-9 to TRBJ2-5; D gene ambiguous. This CDR3 is built from 14 residues. Germline V lookup: CDR1 SEHNR, CDR2 FQNEAQ (reference sequence). The V end was cut by 6 bases, the J end by 5 bases, with 16 bases between. The CDR3 nucleotides read TGTGCCAGCAGGGTCTCCCTAGAATCGGAGACCCAGTACTTC. Translation: CASRVSLESETQYF.

The chain carries TRBV7-9 and TRBJ1-2; no reliable D call. Germline V gene sequence: CDR1 SEHNR, CDR2 FQNEAQ (reference sequence). The CDR3 consists of 12 residues. V was trimmed by 1 base and J by 8 bases, leaving 8 bases between them. The CDR3 region is CASSLGQGGYTF. The CDR3 coding sequence is TGTGCCAGCAGCTTAGGACAAGGAGGCTACACCTTC.

The chain uses TRBV15 and TRBJ2-1; D is possibly TRBD2 (6 bases). Trimming removed 4 bases at V and 5 bases at J, with 15 bases between. Germline CDR1 reads LNHNV; CDR2 reads YYDKDF (reference sequence). The CDR3 spans 15 residues. The chain's CDR3 is CATSTGTVSNNEQFF. The CDR3 DNA sequence: TGTGCCACCAGCACCGGGACTGTTTCCAACAATGAGCAGTTCTTC. Together with reference TRBV15 and TRBJ2-1, the CDR3 gives the full variable domain: DAMVIQNPRYQVTQFGKPVTLSCSQTLNHNVMYWYQQKSSQAPKLLFHYYDKDFNNEADTPDNFQSRRPNTSFCFLDIRSPGLGDTAMYLCATSTGTVSNNEQFFGPGTRLTVL.

This sequence joins TRBV19 and TRBJ2-1; TRBD2 agrees at 8 bases. CDR1 LNHDA and CDR2 SQIVND come from the germline V gene (reference sequence). This CDR3 has 15 residues. The junction had 6 bases not matched to a gene; V was cut back by 5 bases and J by 3 bases. The CDR3 coding sequence is TGTGCCAGTAGTGTCCGGGAGGGACTCTACAATGAGCAGTTCTTC. It is translated as CASSVREGLYNEQFF.

As DNA, the CDR3 is TGTGCCAGTAGTTTCGACTTACAGGAAGCTGGAAACACCATATATTTT. This sequence encodes CASSFDLQEAGNTIYF. The chain links TRBV19 to TRBJ1-3; weak D call: TRBD1 (5 bases). The CDR3 extends over 16 amino acids. V was shortened by 5 bases and J by 2 bases, with 16 bases between the two germline ends. From germline, CDR1 is LNHDA and CDR2 SQIVND (reference sequence). The full variable domain, completed using reference TRBV19 and TRBJ1-3, is DGGITQSPKYLFRKEGQNVTLSCEQNLNHDAMYWYRQDPGQGLRLIYYSQIVNDFQKGDIAEGYSVSREKKESFPLTVTSAQKNPTAFYLCASSFDLQEAGNTIYFGEGSWLTVV.

The chain has TRBV2 and TRBJ1-4, with no clear D. The V end lost 8 bases, the J end lost 3 bases, and 13 bases lay between the germline ends. Germline V gene lookup returns CDR1 SNHLY and CDR2 FYNNEI. This CDR3 has 14 residues. CDR3 residues: CASRVGSANEKLFF. DNA for the CDR3: TGTGCCAGCCGGGTTGGGTCGGCTAATGAAAAACTGTTTTTT.

The rearrangement links TRBV27 to TRBJ2-7, with D perhaps TRBD1 (5 bases). Germline CDR1 MNHEY, CDR2 SMNVEV (reference sequence). V was clipped by 5 bases and J by 0 bases, with 17 bases between them. The CDR3 loop spans 16 amino acids. The CDR3 coding sequence is TGTGCCAGCAGTCCGCAGCTAAGACAGAGCTCCTACGAGCAGTACTTC. This encodes CASSPQLRQSSYEQYF.

The genes are TRBV21-1 and TRBJ1-5; TRBD1, the table's D call, was not compared with the DNA. TRBV21-1 is assigned pseudogene status. The CDR3 length is 18 residues. CDR3 sequence reads: CASSKALWDREGNQPQHF. CDR3 coding DNA: TGTGCCAGCAGCAAAGCGCTTTGGGACAGGGAGGGCAATCAGCCCCAGCATTTT.

The chain combines TRBV4-1 with TRBJ1-4, with D possibly being TRBD1 (5 bases). Germline V lookup: CDR1 MGHRA, CDR2 YSYEKL. CDR3 length equals 16 residues. The ends were cut back, 0 bases at V and 8 bases at J, with 16 bases in the middle. The CDR3 DNA is TGCGCCAGCAGCCAAGATCCAGGGAGGGCAGGGGAAAAACTGTTTTTT. Its translation is CASSQDPGRAGEKLFF.

This sequence joins TRBV6-1 and TRBJ1-1; tentative D call: TRBD1 (6 bases). Trimming took off 7 bases at V and 1 base at J, with 19 bases between the two ends. The CDR3 extends over 16 amino acids. Germline-derived CDR1 and CDR2 are MNHNS and SASEGT. The CDR3: CASIDTSGTTNTEAFF. The CDR3 bases are TGTGCCAGCATTGACACATCCGGGACAACGAACACTGAAGCTTTCTTT.

The gene calls are TRBV20-1 and TRBJ2-7, with 10 bases identical to TRBD2. The CDR3 extends over 16 amino acids. Germline V CDR1 and CDR2: DFQATT, SNEGSKA (reference sequence). J was trimmed by 1 base and V by 3 bases; bases with no gene match: 9. CDR3 sequence (DNA): TGCAGTGCTAGTCCCGGGACTAGCGCAATATCCTACGAGCAGTACTTC. Translated: CSASPGTSAISYEQYF.

There are a few counts of this clone. The V gene is TRBV19, the J gene TRBJ2-1; D possibly corresponds to TRBD2 (5 bases). This CDR3 comprises 14 residues. V was trimmed by 5 bases and J by 6 bases, leaving 14 bases between them. Germline CDR1 reads LNHDA; CDR2 reads SQIVND (reference sequence). CDR3: CASSSVLGGNEQFF. The CDR3 nucleotides read TGTGCCAGTAGTTCGGTGTTAGGAGGCAATGAGCAGTTCTTC.

V usage is TRBV5-4 and J usage is TRBJ2-3; 9 bases match TRBD1. In germline, CDR1 is SGHNT, CDR2 YYREEE (reference sequence). The CDR3 has 17 amino acids. V lost 4 bases and J lost 0; bases outside the gene matches: 9. The DNA of the CDR3 is TGTGCCAGCAGCCCTGGGACAGGGCGGGGTAGCACAGATACGCAGTATTTT. The encoded protein is CASSPGTGRGSTDTQYF.

The chain has TRBV6-5 and TRBJ1-3; 7 bases agree with TRBD1. The V and J ends lost 10 bases and 7 bases, in that order; junction bases with no gene match: 13. CDR3 size: 14 residues. Germline assignment: CDR1 MNHEY and CDR2 SVGAGI. CDR3 in amino acids: CATTRDSRSNTIYF. DNA of the CDR3: TGTGCCACGACAAGGGACAGTAGAAGCAACACCATATATTTT.

The chain couples TRBV15 to TRBJ2-7, with a weak D call TRBD1 (6 bases). Per germline, CDR1 LNHNV and CDR2 YYDKDF (reference sequence). There are 14 residues in the CDR3. V was shortened by 0 bases and J by 5 bases, with 11 bases between the two germline ends. The CDR3 DNA reads as TGTGCCACCAGCAGAGATACTCACAGGGACGAGCAGTACTTC. It is translated as CATSRDTHRDEQYF.

This sequence joins TRBV5-6 and TRBJ2-7; 8 nucleotides agree with TRBD2. V gave up 7 bases and J gave up 3 bases; unmatched junction bases: 12. Germline CDR1 and CDR2: SGHDT and YYEEEE. The CDR3 length is 15 residues. The CDR3 DNA reads as TGTGCCAGCGGGCACGTCGGGACTAGGAGCTACGAGCAGTACTTC. It specifies CASGHVGTRSYEQYF.

The chain combines TRBV11-2 with TRBJ2-1; TRBD2 matches 8 bases. The CDR3 is made up of 17 amino acids. The ends lost 7 bases at V and 0 bases at J; junction bases unmatched: 11. CDR1 and CDR2 (germline): SGHAT, FQNNGV. CDR3 coding DNA: TGTGCCAGCACCATACGGGGGGGGGCGAGCTCCTACAATGAGCAGTTCTTC. Its protein is CASTIRGGASSYNEQFF.